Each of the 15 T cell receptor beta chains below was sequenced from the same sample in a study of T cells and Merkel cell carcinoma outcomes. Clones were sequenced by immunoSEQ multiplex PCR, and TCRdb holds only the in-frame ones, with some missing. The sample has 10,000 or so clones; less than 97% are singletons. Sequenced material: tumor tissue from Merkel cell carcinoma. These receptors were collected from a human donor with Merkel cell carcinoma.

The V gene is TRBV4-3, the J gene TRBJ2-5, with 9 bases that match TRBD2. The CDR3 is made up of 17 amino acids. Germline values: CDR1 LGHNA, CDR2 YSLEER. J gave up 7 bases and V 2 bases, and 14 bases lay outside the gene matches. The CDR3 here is CASSQFRLAGQSVTQYF. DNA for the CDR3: TGCGCCAGCAGCCAATTTCGGCTAGCGGGACAGTCGGTGACCCAGTACTTC.

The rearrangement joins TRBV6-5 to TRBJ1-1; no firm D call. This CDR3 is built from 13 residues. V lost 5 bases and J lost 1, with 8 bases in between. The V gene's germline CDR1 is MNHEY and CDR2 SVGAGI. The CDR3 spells CASSREGNTEAFF. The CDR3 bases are TGTGCCAGCAGTCGGGAGGGGAACACTGAAGCTTTCTTT.

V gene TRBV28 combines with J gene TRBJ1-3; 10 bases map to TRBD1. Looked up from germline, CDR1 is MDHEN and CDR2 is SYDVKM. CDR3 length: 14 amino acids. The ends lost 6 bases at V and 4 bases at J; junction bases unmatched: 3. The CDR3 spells CASSGTGAGNTIYF. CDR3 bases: TGTGCCAGCAGCGGGACAGGGGCAGGAAACACCATATATTTT.

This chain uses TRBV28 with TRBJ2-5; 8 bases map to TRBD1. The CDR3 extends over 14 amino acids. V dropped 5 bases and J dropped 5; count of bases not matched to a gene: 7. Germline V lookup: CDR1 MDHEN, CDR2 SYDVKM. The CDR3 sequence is CASSRTGSRETQYF. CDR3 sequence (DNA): TGTGCCAGCAGTCGGACAGGGTCGCGGGAGACCCAGTACTTC.

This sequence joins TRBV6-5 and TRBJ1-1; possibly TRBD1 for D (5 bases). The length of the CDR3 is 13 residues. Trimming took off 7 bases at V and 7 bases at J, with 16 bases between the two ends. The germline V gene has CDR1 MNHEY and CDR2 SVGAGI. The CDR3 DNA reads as TGTGCCAGCACGGCGGGGCGACTTGTTGAAGCTTTCTTT. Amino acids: CASTAGRLVEAFF.

The CDR3 nucleotides are TGTGCCAGCAGCTTGGCAGGGGCGAGTGGGGCCAACGTCCTGACTTTC. Residues: CASSLAGASGANVLTF. This chain links TRBV5-4 with TRBJ2-6; a possible D gene is TRBD1 (6 bases). V lost 0 bases and J 3 bases, leaving 10 bases between the germline ends. This CDR3 is 16 amino acids long. Looked up from germline, CDR1 is SGHNT and CDR2 is YYREEE (reference sequence).

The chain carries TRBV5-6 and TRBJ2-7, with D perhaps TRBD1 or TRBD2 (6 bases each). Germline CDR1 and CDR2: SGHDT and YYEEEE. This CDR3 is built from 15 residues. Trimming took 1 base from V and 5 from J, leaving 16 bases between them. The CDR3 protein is CASSLLGGGDNEQYF. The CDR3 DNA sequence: TGTGCCAGCAGCTTGTTAGGTGGAGGGGACAACGAGCAGTACTTC.

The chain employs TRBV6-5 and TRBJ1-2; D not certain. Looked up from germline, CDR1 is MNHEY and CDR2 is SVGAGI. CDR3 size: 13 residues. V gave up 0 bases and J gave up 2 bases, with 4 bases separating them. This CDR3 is CASSYSGNYGYTF. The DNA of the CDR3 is TGTGCCAGCAGTTACTCTGGCAACTATGGCTACACCTTC.

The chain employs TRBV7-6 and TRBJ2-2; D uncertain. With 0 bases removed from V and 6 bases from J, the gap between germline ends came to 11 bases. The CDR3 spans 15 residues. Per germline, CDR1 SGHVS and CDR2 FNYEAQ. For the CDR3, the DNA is TGTGCCAGCAGCTTAGCGATCGAGGTATCCGGGGAGCTGTTTTTT. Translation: CASSLAIEVSGELFF.

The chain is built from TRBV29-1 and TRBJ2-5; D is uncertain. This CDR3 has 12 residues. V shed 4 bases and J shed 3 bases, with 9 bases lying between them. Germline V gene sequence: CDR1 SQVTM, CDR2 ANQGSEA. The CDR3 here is CSVAGLEETQYF. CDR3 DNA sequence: TGCAGCGTTGCTGGGCTGGAAGAGACCCAGTACTTC.

The CDR3 spells CATSRSSGRVYEQFF. CDR3 coding DNA: TGTGCCACCAGTAGGTCTAGCGGGAGGGTGTATGAGCAGTTCTTC. The genes are TRBV15 and TRBJ2-1, with 12 nucleotides matching TRBD2. Trimming removed 6 bases from V and 8 bases from J; junction bases left unmatched: 8. The CDR3 is 15 amino acids. Germline V CDR1 and CDR2: LNHNV, YYDKDF (reference sequence).

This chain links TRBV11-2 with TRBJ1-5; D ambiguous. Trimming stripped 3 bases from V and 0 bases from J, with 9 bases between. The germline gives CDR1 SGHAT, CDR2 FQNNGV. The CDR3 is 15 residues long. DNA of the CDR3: TGTGCCAGCAGCTTGGGTCCTTATAGCAATCAGCCCCAGCATTTT. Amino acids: CASSLGPYSNQPQHF.

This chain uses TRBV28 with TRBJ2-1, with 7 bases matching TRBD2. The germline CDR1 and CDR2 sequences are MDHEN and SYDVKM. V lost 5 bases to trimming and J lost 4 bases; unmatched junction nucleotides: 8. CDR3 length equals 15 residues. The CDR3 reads CASSPLAVTYNEQFF. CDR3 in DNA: TGTGCCAGCAGTCCTCTAGCGGTCACTTACAATGAGCAGTTCTTC.

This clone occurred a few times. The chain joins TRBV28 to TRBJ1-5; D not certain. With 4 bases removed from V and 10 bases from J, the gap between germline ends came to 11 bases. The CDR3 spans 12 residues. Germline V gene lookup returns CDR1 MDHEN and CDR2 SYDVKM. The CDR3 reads CASSSAPLPQHF. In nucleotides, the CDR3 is TGTGCCAGCAGTTCAGCACCCCTTCCCCAGCATTTT.

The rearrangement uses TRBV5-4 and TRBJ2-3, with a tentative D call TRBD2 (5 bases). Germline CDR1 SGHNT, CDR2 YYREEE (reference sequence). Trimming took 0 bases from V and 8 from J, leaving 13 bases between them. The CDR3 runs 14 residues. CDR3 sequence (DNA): TGTGCCAGCAGCTTGGAAATAGGGAGAACTACGCAGTATTTT. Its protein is CASSLEIGRTTQYF.